This T cell receptor (beta chain) was obtained from a study of T-cell memory formation after mild COVID-19. Whole-study findings and limits: Among clones contracting day 15 to 85, CD4/CD8 was balanced, whereas later expanders leaned CD4+.

TCRdb independently ran MiXCR on the 5' RACE reads; one entry per CDR3 protein. The profile covers over 400,000 distinct CDR3 sequences, with 20% to 30% appearing a single time and around 13% taken by the ten largest. The V and J ends lost 4 bases and 0 bases, in that order; junction bases with no gene match: 8. Looked up from germline, CDR1 is SGHRS and CDR2 is YFSETQ. The CDR3 spans 16 residues. The sample holds a few counts of this clonotype. The antigen remains undetermined. This TCR was sampled from an adult woman who had mild COVID-19 (a few samples of this study predate the infection). Cell type and time point are not known. The J gene is TRBJ2-3, the V gene TRBV5-1; 7 bases are a match to TRBD2. What was sequenced was PBMCs or a T cell subset sorted from them (not recorded which). DNA for the CDR3: TGCGCCAGCAGCCCACGGAGTAGCGGGAGCACAGATACGCAGTATTTT. As protein: CASSPRSSGSTDTQYF.